This record covers a single T cell receptor beta chain. The antigen is not known. The sample originates from a study of T cell responses to AZD1222 COVID-19 vaccine. About the research overall: Combined were second doses at about 4 or about 12 weeks. Study-wide results and caveats: Among the donors, most were white British and more were female, and clonal diversity was possibly underestimated. After two AZD1222 doses, spike-specific TCR breadth and depth rose versus day 0. The study reported that nearly half of spike-specific TCRs target unmutated variant regions.

The CDR3 runs to 17 residues. The V and J ends lost 5 bases and 3 bases, in that order; junction bases with no gene match: 11. CDR1 MNHEY and CDR2 SMNVEV come from the germline V gene (reference sequence). Clones were sequenced by immunoSEQ multiplex PCR, and TCRdb holds only the in-frame ones, with some missing. The sample lists about 88,000 clones, about 90% occurring once. The rearrangement joins TRBV27 to TRBJ2-3, with 10 positions matching TRBD1. Sequenced here: peripheral blood, sampled on day 0 of AZD1222 vaccination. The receptor was derived from an adult in good health. The CDR3 nucleotides are TGTGCCAGCAGTCCCTTGGGACAGGGGATAGGGACAGATACGCAGTATTTT. Its translation is CASSPLGQGIGTDTQYF.